These 20 T cell receptor beta chains share one sample of origin, sequenced in a study of T cell responses to AZD1222 COVID-19 vaccine. Assay used: immunoSEQ multiplex PCR; TCRdb lists only in-frame clones, some missing. The sample has roughly 150,000 clones, approximately 90% seen once. Sequenced material: peripheral blood, taken 28 days after the second AZD1222 dose. The receptors shown here come from an adult who received the AZD1222 COVID-19 vaccine.

The V gene is TRBV4-1, the J gene TRBJ1-1; TRBD1 is a possible D gene (5 bases). In germline, CDR1 is MGHRA, CDR2 YSYEKL. The CDR3 has 17 residues. Trimming removed 1 base at V and 5 bases at J, with 20 bases between. CDR3 sequence (DNA): TGCGCCAGCAGCCAAGTTCTGGGGGTTTCAGGCTGGACTGAAGCTTTCTTT. Protein product: CASSQVLGVSGWTEAFF.

The gene calls are TRBV6-5 and TRBJ2-3, with D tentatively TRBD1 or TRBD2 (5 bases each). The length of the CDR3 is 15 residues. Trimming left V 7 bases short and J 4 bases short, with 18 bases between. CDR1 and CDR2 (germline): MNHEY, SVGAGI. CDR3 protein: CASKSAGVGPDTQYF. The CDR3, as DNA: TGTGCCAGCAAATCCGCGGGTGTGGGGCCAGATACGCAGTATTTT.

The chain is built from TRBV10-3 and TRBJ2-2; TRBD2 matches at 10 bases. V lost 0 bases and J lost 6; bases outside the gene matches: 4. This CDR3 is built from 16 residues. CDR1 is ENHRY and CDR2 is SYGVKD in the germline V gene. The CDR3 sequence is CAISESSGGAAGELFF. The CDR3 DNA follows: TGTGCCATCAGTGAGTCGAGCGGGGGGGCAGCCGGGGAGCTGTTTTTT.

The V and J genes are TRBV5-1 and TRBJ1-2; no firm D call. This CDR3 comprises 13 residues. Germline CDR1 and CDR2: SGHRS and YFSETQ. The V end was cut by 3 bases, the J end by 2 bases, with 8 bases between. The CDR3 nucleotides read TGCGCCAGCAGCTCCGGGTCGAACTATGGCTACACCTTC. Its protein product is CASSSGSNYGYTF. The full variable domain, completed using reference TRBV5-1 and TRBJ1-2, is KAGVTQTPRYLIKTRGQQVTLSCSPISGHRSVSWYQQTPGQGLQFLFEYFSETQRNKGNFPGRFSGRQFSNSRSEMNVSTLELGDSALYLCASSSGSNYGYTFGSGTRLTVV.

The chain carries TRBV7-2 and TRBJ2-3, with D unclear. CDR1 and CDR2 from the germline V gene are SGHTA and FQGNSA. V was cut by 2 bases and J by 0 bases, with 6 bases left in between. This CDR3 is 14 amino acids long. For the CDR3, the DNA is TGTGCCAGCAGCTTAAAGCCTAGCACAGATACGCAGTATTTT. Translating it yields CASSLKPSTDTQYF.

The V and J genes are TRBV7-9 and TRBJ1-1; D not certain. CDR3 size: 16 residues. V lost 0 bases and J lost 1, with 12 bases in between. CDR1 is SEHNR, CDR2 FQNEAQ, per germline (reference sequence). This CDR3 is CASSLARYSGNTEAFF. In nucleotides, the CDR3 is TGTGCCAGCAGCTTAGCGCGGTATTCCGGGAACACTGAAGCTTTCTTT.

The chain employs TRBV28 and TRBJ2-7; 8 bases line up with TRBD1. CDR1 MDHEN and CDR2 SYDVKM come from the germline V gene. Losses at the gene ends were 2 bases for V and 7 bases for J; bases not matched to a gene: 13. The CDR3 length is 16 residues. For the CDR3, the DNA is TGTGCCAGCAGTTTACTTAGTCGGGGCAGGGGGCGTGAGCAGTACTTC. It translates to CASSLLSRGRGREQYF.

The V gene is TRBV11-2, the J gene TRBJ1-6; 7 bases match TRBD1. V gave up 5 bases and J gave up 11 bases; unmatched junction bases: 12. The germline gives CDR1 SGHAT, CDR2 FQNNGV. CDR3 length: 15 residues. CDR3 sequence: CASSPRTGPLTPLHF. CDR3 nucleotide sequence: TGTGCCAGCAGCCCACGGACAGGACCTCTAACACCCCTCCACTTT.

V usage is TRBV6-2 or TRBV6-3 and J usage is TRBJ2-7; TRBD2 agrees at 14 bases. Germline assignment: CDR1 MNHEY and CDR2 SVGEGT. The J segment lost 3 bases and the V segment lost 5 bases, leaving 0 bases of the junction unmatched. CDR3 length: 14 amino acids. CDR3: CASSGTSGSYEQYF. In DNA, the CDR3 is TGTGCCAGCAGTGGGACTAGCGGGAGCTACGAGCAGTACTTC.

The chain joins TRBV5-1 to TRBJ1-2; D is ambiguous. From germline, CDR1 is SGHRS and CDR2 YFSETQ. The CDR3 runs to 15 residues. Trimming cost V 2 bases and J 2 bases, with 13 bases left between them. The CDR3 sequence is CASSLGEVGNYGYTF. CDR3 DNA: TGCGCCAGCAGCTTAGGTGAAGTTGGGAACTATGGCTACACCTTC.

The chain has TRBV7-9 and TRBJ2-2; D is perhaps TRBD1 (5 bases). Germline CDR1 is SEHNR and CDR2 is FQNEAQ (reference sequence). The CDR3 extends over 14 amino acids. V shed 1 base and J shed 3 bases, with 6 bases lying between them. The CDR3 DNA is TGTGCCAGCAGCTTAGAGGGGTACACCGGGGAGCTGTTTTTT. Its protein product is CASSLEGYTGELFF.

V and J are TRBV12-3 or TRBV12-4 and TRBJ1-1; a weak D match, TRBD1 (5 bases). CDR3 size: 13 residues. The V gene lost 3 bases and the J gene lost 10 bases, with 15 bases spanning the gap. CDR3 coding DNA: TGTGCCAGCAGTTTTTTAGAAGTAGGGGTAGCTTTCTTT. This encodes CASSFLEVGVAFF.

The gene calls are TRBV11-3 and TRBJ1-1, with D perhaps TRBD1 (6 bases). Germline V gene lookup returns CDR1 SGHNT and CDR2 YENEEA. The CDR3 spans 13 residues. Between the trimmed V and J ends, which lost 5 bases and 5 bases, there was a span of 12 bases. The CDR3 coding sequence is TGTGCCAGCAGCGGGGGCGTGGGGACTGAAGCTTTCTTT. Encoded protein: CASSGGVGTEAFF.

The chain has TRBV28 and TRBJ2-7; either TRBD1 or TRBD2 may fit D (6 bases each). This CDR3 has 15 amino acids. Trimming took 6 bases from V and 6 from J, leaving 21 bases between them. Germline CDR1 reads MDHEN; CDR2 reads SYDVKM. This CDR3 is CASSPGEEGLREQYF. DNA of the CDR3: TGTGCCAGCAGCCCAGGGGAGGAAGGGCTTCGCGAGCAGTACTTC. The variable domain in full, completed from reference TRBV28 and TRBJ2-7, reads DVKVTQSSRYLVKRTGEKVFLECVQDMDHENMFWYRQDPGLGLRLIYFSYDVKMKEKGDIPEGYSVSREKKERFSLILESASTNQTSMYLCASSPGEEGLREQYFGPGTRLTVT.

J is TRBJ2-2 and V is TRBV30; D gene unclear. There are 13 residues in the CDR3. V dropped 0 bases and J dropped 4 bases, with 6 bases sitting between them. Germline V gives CDR1 GTSNPN, CDR2 SVGIG (reference sequence). The DNA for the CDR3 is TGTGCCTGGAGTGTAGCTGCCACCGGGGAGCTGTTTTTT. Its protein product is CAWSVAATGELFF.

This clone was picked up one time. The V and J genes are TRBV7-9 and TRBJ2-7, with D possibly TRBD1 on 6 matching bases. V was clipped by 5 bases and J by 2 bases, with 19 bases between them. CDR1 is SEHNR, CDR2 FQNEAQ, per germline (reference sequence). The CDR3 has 16 amino acids. The CDR3 DNA reads as TGTGCCAGCAGCGGCACCTACATCCCAGGGGCCTACGAGCAGTACTTC. It yields the protein CASSGTYIPGAYEQYF. The full variable domain, rest sourced from reference TRBV7-9 and TRBJ2-7, is DTGVSQNPRHKITKRGQNVTFRCDPISEHNRLYWYRQTLGQGPEFLTYFQNEAQLEKSRLLSDRFSAERPKGSFSTLEIQRTEQGDSAMYLCASSGTYIPGAYEQYFGPGTRLTVT.

This sequence joins TRBV7-2 and TRBJ1-5, with TRBD1 identical over 7 bases. V trimming: 3 bases; J trimming: 5 bases; junction bases outside the gene matches: 1. This CDR3 comprises 13 residues. CDR1 and CDR2 from the germline V gene are SGHTA and FQGNSA. The CDR3 DNA sequence: TGTGCCAGCAGCTTTCAGGGGGATCAGCCCCAGCATTTT. Its translation is CASSFQGDQPQHF.

This clone was detected only once. The V and J genes are TRBV7-2 and TRBJ2-7, with 11 nucleotides matching TRBD1. Germline V gene data show CDR1 as SGHTA and CDR2 as FQGNSA. CDR3 length: 15 residues. Unmatched junction bases numbered 5, after V lost 1 base and J lost 6 bases. CDR3 nucleotides: TGTGCCAGCAGCTTAGTAGGGACAGGGGGGGTCGAGCAGTACTTC. Translated, it gives CASSLVGTGGVEQYF.

The rearrangement uses TRBV27 and TRBJ1-5; 9 nucleotides match TRBD1. V was pared by 5 bases and J by 2 bases, with 4 bases of the junction left unmatched. CDR3 length: 15 residues. Germline V gene data show CDR1 as MNHEY and CDR2 as SMNVEV (reference sequence). DNA for the CDR3: TGTGCCAGCAGTAAGACAGGGGGTGGCAATCAGCCCCAGCATTTT. Translated: CASSKTGGGNQPQHF.

The chain has TRBV5-1 and TRBJ2-7, with 8 bases that match TRBD1. Looked up from germline, CDR1 is SGHRS and CDR2 is YFSETQ. The CDR3 spans 16 residues. J was trimmed by 3 bases and V by 0 bases; bases with no gene match: 8. The CDR3 loop is CASSLGRTGKSYEQYF. CDR3 bases: TGCGCCAGCAGCTTGGGACGGACAGGGAAAAGCTACGAGCAGTACTTC.